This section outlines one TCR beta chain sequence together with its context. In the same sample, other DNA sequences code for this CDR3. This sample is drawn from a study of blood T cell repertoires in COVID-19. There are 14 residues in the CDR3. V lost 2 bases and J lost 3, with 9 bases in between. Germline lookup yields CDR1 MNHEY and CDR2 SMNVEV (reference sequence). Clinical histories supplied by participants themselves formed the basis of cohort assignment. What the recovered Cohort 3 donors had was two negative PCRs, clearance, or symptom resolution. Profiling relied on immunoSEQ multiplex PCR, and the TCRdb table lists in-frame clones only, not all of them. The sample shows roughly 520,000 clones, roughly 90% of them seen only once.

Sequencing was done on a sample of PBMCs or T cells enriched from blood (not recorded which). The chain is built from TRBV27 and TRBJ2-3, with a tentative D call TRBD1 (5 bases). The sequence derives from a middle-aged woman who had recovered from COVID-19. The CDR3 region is CASSLQGLTDTQYF. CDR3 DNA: TGTGCCAGCAGTTTACAGGGTTTGACAGATACGCAGTATTTT.